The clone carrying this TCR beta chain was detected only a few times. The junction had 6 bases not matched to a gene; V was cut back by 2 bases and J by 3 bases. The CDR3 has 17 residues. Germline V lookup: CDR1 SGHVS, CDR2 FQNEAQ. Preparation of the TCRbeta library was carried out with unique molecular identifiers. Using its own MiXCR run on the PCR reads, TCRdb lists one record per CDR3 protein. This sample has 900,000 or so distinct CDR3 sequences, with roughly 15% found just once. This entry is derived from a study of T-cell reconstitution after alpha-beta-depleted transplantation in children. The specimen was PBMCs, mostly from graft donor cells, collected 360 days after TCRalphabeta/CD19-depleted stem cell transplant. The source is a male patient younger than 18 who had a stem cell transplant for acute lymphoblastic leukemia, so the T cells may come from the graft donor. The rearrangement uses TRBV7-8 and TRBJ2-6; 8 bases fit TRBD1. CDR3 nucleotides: TGTGCCAGCAGCTTAACAGGGGGGAGACGTGGGGCCAACGTCCTGACTTTC. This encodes CASSLTGGRRGANVLTF.